These T cell receptor beta chains were read from a single sample in a study of patients and donors after allogeneic stem cell transplantation. MiXCR was run by TCRdb on the RT-PCR reads, yielding one entry per CDR3 protein. The repertoire holds roughly 880,000 distinct CDR3 sequences, with more than 15% as singletons. Material for sequencing was blood, either unsorted or a sorted T cell fraction (not recorded which). The source of these receptors is a human donor who was either an allogeneic HSCT recipient or a stem cell or donor lymphocyte infusion donor (not recorded which). It is not recorded whose cells these are; they may come from a transplant donor. CDR3s leave out the opening cysteine and the closing phenylalanine or tryptophan. Fields, in order: CDR3 protein, V gene.

CDR3: ASCIGGNTGELF; V: TRBV5-1
CDR3: ASSADGGLEQF; V: TRBV7-7
CDR3: ASSPGQDGYT; V: TRBV12-3/TRBV12-4
CDR3: ASSLAGTSAKQDTGELF; V: TRBV5-1
CDR3: ASSLPPDYQPQH; V: TRBV7-9
CDR3: ASSQDLGNEQF; V: TRBV4-1
CDR3: ASKKDSPTYEQY; V: TRBV5-1
CDR3: SAPRGGYEQY; V: TRBV20-1
CDR3: ASPRWGENTEAF; V: TRBV12-3/TRBV12-4
CDR3: ASSFQGSNTEAF; V: TRBV12-3/TRBV12-4
CDR3: ASSVDIAGRAQY; V: TRBV9
CDR3: ASRVGMGSEAF; V: TRBV6-1